The sequence of this T cell receptor (beta chain) was determined in a study of blood T cells in healthy people across ages. CDR1 is SNHLY and CDR2 is FYNNEI in the germline V gene. Trimming cost V 7 bases and J 1 base; bases outside gene matches: 10. CDR3 length: 17 residues. Study-level points and caveats: A greater number of naive CD4+ cells and higher diversity distinguished long-lived donors from aged donors.

Alongside a J-beta primer mix, a sample-barcoded 5' primer served in a second PCR lasting about 7 to 11 cycles. Each CDR3 protein is one row after TCRdb ran MiXCR on the 5' RACE reads. Of a few hundred thousand distinct CDR3 sequences listed, about 29% are singletons. For this clonotype: Its antigen is not known.

These same records also appear under a second study, on T cells of mothers and their children. From that paper: RNA was extracted, and all of it went into cDNA synthesis at roughly 1.5 ug per 15 ul.

Input material: blood. The clonotype comes from a boy aged 2-9 years in good health. The V call is TRBV2, the J call TRBJ2-6; 7 nucleotides align to TRBD1. This CDR3 is CASNRQGDPSGANVLTF. In DNA, the CDR3 is TGTGCCAGCAACAGACAGGGTGACCCATCTGGGGCCAACGTCCTGACTTTC. The full variable domain, in which reference TRBV2 and TRBJ2-6 provide the parts outside the CDR3, is EPEVTQTPSHQVTQMGQEVILRCVPISNHLYFYWYRQILGQKVEFLVSFYNNEISEKSEIFDDQFSVERPDGSNFTLKIRSTKLEDSAMYFCASNRQGDPSGANVLTFGAGSRLTVL.